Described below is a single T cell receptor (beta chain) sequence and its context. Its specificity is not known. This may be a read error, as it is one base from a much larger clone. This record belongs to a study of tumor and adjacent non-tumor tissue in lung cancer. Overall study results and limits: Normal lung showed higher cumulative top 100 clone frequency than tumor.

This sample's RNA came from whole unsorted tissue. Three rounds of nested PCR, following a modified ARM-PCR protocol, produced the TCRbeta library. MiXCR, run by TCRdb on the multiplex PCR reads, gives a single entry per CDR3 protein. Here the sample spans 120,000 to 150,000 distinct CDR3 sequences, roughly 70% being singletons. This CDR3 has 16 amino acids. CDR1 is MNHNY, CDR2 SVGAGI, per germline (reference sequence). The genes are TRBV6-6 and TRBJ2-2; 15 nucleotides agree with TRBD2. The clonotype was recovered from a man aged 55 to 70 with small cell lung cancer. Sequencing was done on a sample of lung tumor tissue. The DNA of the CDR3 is TGTGCCAGCAGTTTGGGACTAGCGGGAGGTCCCGGGGAGCCGTTTTTT. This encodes CASSLGLAGGPGEPFF.